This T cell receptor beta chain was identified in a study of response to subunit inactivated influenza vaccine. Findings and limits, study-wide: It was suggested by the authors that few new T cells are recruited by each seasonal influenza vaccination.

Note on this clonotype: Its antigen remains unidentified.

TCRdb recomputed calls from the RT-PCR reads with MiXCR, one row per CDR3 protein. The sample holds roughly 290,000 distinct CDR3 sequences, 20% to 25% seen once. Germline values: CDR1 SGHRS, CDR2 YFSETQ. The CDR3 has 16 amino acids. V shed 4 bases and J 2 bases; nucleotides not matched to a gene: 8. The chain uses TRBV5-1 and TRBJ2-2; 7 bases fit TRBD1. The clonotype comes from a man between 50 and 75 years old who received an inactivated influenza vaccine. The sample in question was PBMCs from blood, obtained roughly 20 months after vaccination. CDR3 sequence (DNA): TGCGCCAGCAGCCAATGGGGACAGTTCAACACCGGGGAGCTGTTTTTT. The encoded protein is CASSQWGQFNTGELFF. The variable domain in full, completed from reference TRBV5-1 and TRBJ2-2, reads KAGVTQTPRYLIKTRGQQVTLSCSPISGHRSVSWYQQTPGQGLQFLFEYFSETQRNKGNFPGRFSGRQFSNSRSEMNVSTLELGDSALYLCASSQWGQFNTGELFFGEGSRLTVL.